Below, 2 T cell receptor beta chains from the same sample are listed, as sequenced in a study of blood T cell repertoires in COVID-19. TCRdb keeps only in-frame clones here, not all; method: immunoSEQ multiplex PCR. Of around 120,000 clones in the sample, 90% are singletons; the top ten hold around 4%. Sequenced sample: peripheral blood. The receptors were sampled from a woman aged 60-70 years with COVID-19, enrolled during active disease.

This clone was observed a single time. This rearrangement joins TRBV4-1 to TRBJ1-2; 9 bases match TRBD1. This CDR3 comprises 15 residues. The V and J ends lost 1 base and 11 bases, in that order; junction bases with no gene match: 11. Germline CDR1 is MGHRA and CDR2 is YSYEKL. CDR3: CASSQAPAGTGPYTF. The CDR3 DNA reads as TGCGCCAGCAGCCAAGCTCCGGCAGGGACAGGGCCATACACCTTC.

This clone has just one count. CDR3 bases: TGTGCCAGTAGTATAGAGAGGGCCTCCCGCACCGGGGAGCTGTTTTTT. Amino acids: CASSIERASRTGELFF. This chain links TRBV19 with TRBJ2-2; tentatively, D is TRBD2 (5 bases). Germline V lookup: CDR1 LNHDA, CDR2 SQIVND (reference sequence). The CDR3 covers 16 residues. Deletions cut 0 bases from V and 4 bases from J, with 12 bases between.